Below, 5 T cell receptor beta chains from the same sample are listed, as sequenced in a study of response to subunit inactivated influenza vaccine. TCRdb passed the RT-PCR reads through MiXCR, listing each CDR3 protein once. The sample includes about 580,000 distinct CDR3 sequences, around 15% of them seen just once. The sample in question was PBMCs from blood, obtained approximately 12 days after vaccination. The source is a man over 45 who received an inactivated influenza vaccine.

The CDR3 sequence: CASSLGQPYSNQPQHF. The CDR3 coding sequence is TGTGCCAGCAGCCTCGGACAGCCTTATAGCAATCAGCCCCAGCATTTT. The chain uses TRBV12-3 or TRBV12-4 and TRBJ1-5, with D tentatively TRBD1 (6 bases). The CDR3 totals 16 residues. V lost 6 bases and J lost 0, with 15 bases in between.

The chain links TRBV5-1 to TRBJ2-5, with 7 bases identical to TRBD2. From germline, CDR1 is SGHRS and CDR2 YFSETQ. With 0 bases clipped from V and 1 base from J, the junction kept 6 bases outside the gene matches. The CDR3 extends over 16 amino acids. The CDR3, as DNA: TGCGCCAGCAGCTTGGGAAGCGGGACTACCCAAGAGACCCAGTACTTC. Amino acids: CASSLGSGTTQETQYF.

This clonotype occurred a few times. The V call is TRBV11-2, the J call TRBJ2-2; 7 nucleotides match TRBD2. V trimming: 4 bases; J trimming: 7 bases; junction bases outside the gene matches: 12. This CDR3 region has 16 residues. Germline values: CDR1 SGHAT, CDR2 FQNNGV. The CDR3 sequence: CASSSGLGRDIGELFF. In nucleotides, the CDR3 is TGTGCCAGCAGCTCAGGACTAGGAAGAGACATCGGGGAGCTGTTTTTT.

In DNA, the CDR3 is TGTGCCAGCAGCTCTTATCCAGAGACACAAGCTAACTATGGCTACACCTTC. Its translation is CASSSYPETQANYGYTF. The chain combines TRBV7-2 with TRBJ1-2; D not resolved. Trimming shortened V by 4 bases and J by 0 bases, and 18 bases separated the two germline ends. CDR1 is SGHTA, CDR2 FQGNSA, per germline. This CDR3 comprises 17 residues.

This rearrangement joins TRBV20-1 to TRBJ2-3; 13 nucleotides agree with TRBD2. The CDR3 loop spans 15 amino acids. The V gene's germline CDR1 is DFQATT and CDR2 SNEGSKA (reference sequence). V was pared by 1 base and J by 5 bases, with 3 bases of the junction left unmatched. The CDR3 coding sequence is TGCAGTGCTAGAGGGACTAGCGGGGGCGGAGATACGCAGTATTTT. Protein: CSARGTSGGGDTQYF.